The 18 T cell receptor beta chains listed next were all sequenced from one sample in a study of T-cell memory formation after mild COVID-19 (dated by TCRdb to the early 2020s). Receptors were amplified or captured by 5' RACE. TCRdb names Illumina NovaSeq 6000 as the instrument used. TCRdb itself trimmed the public reads at Q25 with fastp, ran MiXCR and retained productive beta chains. A single entry per CDR3 protein holds the most common genes and DNA from its merged rows. This sample lists tens of thousands of distinct CDR3 sequences; around an eighth were detected once. The ten most abundant clones make up 25% to 35% of the sample. The specimen was PBMCs or a T cell subset sorted from them (not recorded which). These receptors were collected from an adult woman who had mild COVID-19 (a few samples of this study predate the infection). The sample titles of this study are shuffled in the database, so cell type and time point are left out; the donor was told from shared clones.

This clonotype was seen more than once but under ten times. The V call is TRBV5-1, the J call TRBJ2-3; the D call may be TRBD1 or TRBD2 (5 bases each). Germline CDR1 SGHRS, CDR2 YFSETQ. This CDR3 is 15 amino acids long. The V gene lost 6 bases and the J gene lost 0 bases, with 14 bases spanning the gap. CDR3 DNA: TGCGCCAGCACCCCAGGGACGATGAGCACAGATACGCAGTATTTT. This gives the protein CASTPGTMSTDTQYF.

This clonotype has just a few counts. The genes are TRBV29-1 and TRBJ2-1, with 10 nucleotides matching TRBD1. The CDR3 spans 14 residues. Germline CDR1 and CDR2: SQVTM and ANQGSEA. Losses at the gene ends were 4 bases for V and 6 bases for J; bases not matched to a gene: 6. CDR3 DNA: TGCAGCGTTGGGCGGGACAGGGGATTCAATGAGCAGTTCTTC. Translation: CSVGRDRGFNEQFF.

This clonotype was counted between two and nine times. The chain has TRBV20-1 and TRBJ2-6; unclear D gene. Germline V lookup: CDR1 DFQATT, CDR2 SNEGSKA (reference sequence). V was cut by 3 bases and J by 0 bases, with 6 bases left in between. The CDR3 is 14 residues long. CDR3 in DNA: TGCAGTGCTAGTAGGATCTCTGGGGCCAACGTCCTGACTTTC. Translation gives CSASRISGANVLTF.

The rearrangement joins TRBV12-3 or TRBV12-4 to TRBJ2-3; the D gene is possibly TRBD2 (6 bases). The CDR3 runs 16 residues. V dropped 1 base and J dropped 2 bases, with 13 bases sitting between them. The CDR3, as DNA: TGTGCCAGCAGTTTAGAGGCGGGGAGTACCACAGATACGCAGTATTTT. Its protein product is CASSLEAGSTTDTQYF.

This clonotype was counted only a few times. The V call is TRBV7-3, the J call TRBJ2-3; no definite D call. CDR1 is SGHTA and CDR2 is FQGTGA in the germline V gene. Trimming pared 5 bases from V and 4 bases from J, leaving 10 bases between. There are 13 residues in the CDR3. The CDR3 spells CASSRLQSDTQYF. The DNA for the CDR3 is TGTGCCAGCAGCCGTCTCCAGTCAGATACGCAGTATTTT. The full variable domain, completed using reference TRBV7-3 and TRBJ2-3, is GAGVSQTPSNKVTEKGKYVELRCDPISGHTALYWYRQSLGQGPEFLIYFQGTGAADDSGLPNDRFFAVRPEGSVSTLKIQRTERGDSAVYLCASSRLQSDTQYFGPGTRLTVL.

This clonotype appeared a few times. CDR3 in amino acids: CASSYGAIWTGELFF. The CDR3, as DNA: TGTGCCAGCAGTTACGGTGCGATTTGGACCGGGGAGCTGTTTTTT. The gene calls are TRBV6-5 and TRBJ2-2; D not certain. Looked up from germline, CDR1 is MNHEY and CDR2 is SVGAGI. This CDR3 has 15 amino acids. V was clipped by 2 bases and J by 5 bases, with 12 bases between them.

The chain recombines TRBV4-1 with TRBJ1-5; D is unresolved. With 4 bases removed from V and 5 bases from J, the gap between germline ends came to 12 bases. The CDR3 totals 14 residues. The germline CDR1 and CDR2 sequences are MGHRA and YSYEKL. The CDR3 nucleotides are TGCGCCAGCAGCCCCCTCTCAGAGTATCAGCCCCAGCATTTT. Protein sequence: CASSPLSEYQPQHF.

The chain carries TRBV7-9 and TRBJ2-7, with 9 bases that match TRBD1. The CDR3 sequence is 15 residues long. V gave up 6 bases and J gave up 3 bases; unmatched junction bases: 9. CDR1 and CDR2 from the germline V gene are SEHNR and FQNEAQ (reference sequence). The CDR3 is CASSSRTGENYEQYF. The DNA for the CDR3 is TGTGCCAGCAGTTCACGGACAGGGGAAAACTACGAGCAGTACTTC.

This chain uses TRBV5-6 with TRBJ1-5, with D perhaps TRBD1 (5 bases). V shed 4 bases and J shed 2 bases, with 13 bases lying between them. This CDR3 has 15 residues. Germline CDR1 and CDR2: SGHDT and YYEEEE. The CDR3 region has the DNA TGTGCCAGCAGCCAAGGGGTGAGGGGCAATCAGCCCCAGCATTTT. It encodes CASSQGVRGNQPQHF.

The table lists this clonotype with a few counts. The V gene is TRBV19, the J gene TRBJ2-6; D may be TRBD2 (5 bases). CDR1 is LNHDA and CDR2 is SQIVND in the germline V gene (reference sequence). V lost 3 bases and J lost 2, with 5 bases in between. The CDR3 extends over 14 amino acids. DNA for the CDR3: TGTGCCAGTAGTATCGGGGCTGGGGCCAACGTCCTGACTTTC. The encoded protein is CASSIGAGANVLTF.

This clonotype was seen a handful of times. The J gene is TRBJ2-1, the V gene TRBV4-1, with a tentative D call TRBD1 (5 bases). The CDR3 sequence is 15 residues long. Trimming cost V 0 bases and J 7 bases, with 13 bases left between them. Germline assignment: CDR1 MGHRA and CDR2 YSYEKL. The CDR3 DNA reads TGCGCCAGCAGCCAAGATAGGCAGGGAATTAATGAGCAGTTCTTC. Amino acids: CASSQDRQGINEQFF.

This sequence joins TRBV7-3 and TRBJ2-1; possibly TRBD1 for D (6 bases). The V end was cut by 1 base, the J end by 3 bases, with 7 bases between. The CDR3 is made up of 14 amino acids. Germline values: CDR1 SGHTA, CDR2 FQGTGA. The chain's CDR3 is CASSLIGGYNEQFF. As DNA, the CDR3 is TGTGCCAGCAGCTTAATAGGGGGCTACAATGAGCAGTTCTTC.

There are a few counts of this clonotype. J is TRBJ2-7 and V is TRBV7-9; 7 nucleotides match TRBD2. CDR1 is SEHNR, CDR2 FQNEAQ, per germline (reference sequence). V lost 0 bases, J lost 1 base, and 6 bases stayed unmatched. This CDR3 is built from 16 residues. The CDR3 DNA follows: TGTGCCAGCAGCTTAGCCCCTATGGGGGGGTCCTACGAGCAGTACTTC. Protein product: CASSLAPMGGSYEQYF.

The chain carries TRBV4-1 and TRBJ1-5; D is unresolved. Trimming took 5 bases from V and 2 from J, leaving 13 bases between them. The germline V gene has CDR1 MGHRA and CDR2 YSYEKL. This CDR3 contains 15 residues. CDR3 in DNA: TGCGCCAGCAGCTCCCGGATTAATCGCAATCAGCCCCAGCATTTT. This translates into CASSSRINRNQPQHF.

The V call is TRBV12-3 or TRBV12-4, the J call TRBJ1-1; a weak D match, TRBD1 (5 bases). Trimming pared 3 bases from V and 12 bases from J, leaving 17 bases between. The CDR3 spans 13 residues. CDR3 sequence reads: CASSLSGTGLTFF. CDR3 sequence (DNA): TGTGCCAGCAGTTTGTCCGGGACGGGGTTGACTTTCTTT.

The chain joins TRBV4-3 to TRBJ2-1; perhaps TRBD1 as D (5 bases). Germline loops: CDR1 LGHNA, CDR2 YSLEER. The V gene lost 0 bases and the J gene lost 1 base, with 19 bases spanning the gap. The CDR3 is 19 residues long. Here the CDR3 DNA reads TGCGCCAGCAGCCAAGAAACTATACAGGTGACAAGGTCCTACAATGAGCAGTTCTTC. This codes for CASSQETIQVTRSYNEQFF.

This chain connects TRBV6-5 to TRBJ1-2; D is unclear. V gave up 0 bases and J gave up 0 bases, with 14 bases separating them. The germline V gene encodes CDR1 MNHEY and CDR2 SVGAGI. The CDR3 spans 17 residues. The CDR3 here is CASSYSRLGSTNYGYTF. CDR3 sequence (DNA): TGTGCCAGCAGTTACTCACGATTGGGCAGTACTAACTATGGCTACACCTTC.

The chain employs TRBV19 and TRBJ1-1, with TRBD1 as a possible D gene (5 bases). V was cut by 10 bases and J by 3 bases, with 21 bases left in between. The CDR3 loop spans 15 amino acids. Germline-derived CDR1 and CDR2 are LNHDA and SQIVND (reference sequence). The CDR3: CATKTLGQFHTEAFF. As DNA, the CDR3 is TGTGCCACCAAAACCCTGGGGCAGTTTCACACTGAAGCTTTCTTT.